This T cell receptor beta chain comes out of a study of T cell changes during pregnancy in multiple sclerosis. V was clipped by 3 bases and J by 2 bases; unmatched bases: 4. The CDR3 length is 15 residues. CDR1 is SNHLY, CDR2 FYNNEI, per germline. TCRdb's table, derived via immunoSEQ multiplex PCR, lists solely in-frame clones and lacks some. The sample comprises tens of thousands of clones, 95% to 97% of which are singletons, and roughly 2.3% rests with the top ten. The source material was CD8+ T cells from peripheral blood mononuclear cells, sampled after pregnancy. The source of this sequence is a female donor with multiple sclerosis, enrolled in a pregnancy study. The rearrangement links TRBV2 to TRBJ2-5; 9 nucleotides align to TRBD1. This CDR3 reads CASSDSGTGQETQYF. The DNA of the CDR3 is TGTGCCAGCAGTGATTCAGGGACAGGGCAAGAGACCCAGTACTTC.